This T cell receptor beta chain is drawn from a study of blood T cell repertoires in COVID-19. Study-level background: Nucleic acid was either cDNA or gDNA, and it came from T cells, B-cell-depleted T cells, or PBMCs.

Sequencing used immunoSEQ multiplex PCR; TCRdb keeps in-frame clones, though not all of them. Among under 250,000 clones listed, about four fifths were seen once. Per the germline V gene, CDR1 is PRHDT and CDR2 is FYEKMQ (reference sequence). The ends were cut back, 0 bases at V and 5 bases at J, with 14 bases in the middle. The CDR3 covers 16 residues. The sequenced material came from peripheral blood. This rearrangement joins TRBV13 to TRBJ1-5, with D uncertain. The clonotype originates from a man aged 40-49 years with active or convalescent COVID-19. CDR3 nucleotide sequence: TGTGCCAGCAGCTTAGGACTTGGGGTGGGAGATCAGCCCCAGCATTTT. Encoded protein: CASSLGLGVGDQPQHF.